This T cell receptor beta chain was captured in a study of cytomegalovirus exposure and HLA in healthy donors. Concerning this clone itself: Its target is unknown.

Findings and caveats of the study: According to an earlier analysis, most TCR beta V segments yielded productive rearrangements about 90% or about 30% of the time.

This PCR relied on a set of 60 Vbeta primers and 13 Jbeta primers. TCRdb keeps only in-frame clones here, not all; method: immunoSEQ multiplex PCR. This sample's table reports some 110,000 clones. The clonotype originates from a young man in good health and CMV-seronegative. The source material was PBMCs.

CDR3 loop: CASSLDLGQGAHEQYF. CDR3 nucleotides: TGCGCCAGCAGCTTGGACCTGGGACAGGGGGCGCACGAGCAGTACTTC. The chain joins TRBV5-1 to TRBJ2-7, with 12 bases lining up with TRBD1. Germline CDR1 is SGHRS and CDR2 is YFSETQ. The CDR3 is 16 amino acids. The J segment lost 5 bases and the V segment lost 0 bases, leaving 6 bases of the junction unmatched.